The rows below give T cell receptor beta chains drawn from one sample of a study of blood T cell repertoires in COVID-19. This table comes from immunoSEQ multiplex PCR, and its TCRdb copy is limited to in-frame clones, with some not included. The sample holds around 94,000 clones, approximately 85% seen once. Sequenced: peripheral blood. The receptors shown here come from a man aged 40-49 years with active or convalescent COVID-19. Each CDR3 is given with its conserved first and last residue. The D gene is left open where the match is weak. Rows may omit the clone size; those that give it use once, few, many or a size class.

v_gene,j_gene,abundance,d_gene,CDR3aa,CDR3nt
TRBV9,TRBJ2-1,.,TRBD1,CASSGRQGAVQFF,TGTGCCAGCAGCGGAAGGCAGGGGGCGGTGCAGTTCTTC
TRBV11-2,TRBJ2-2,.,TRBD1,CASSSTDRVDTGELFF,TGTGCCAGCAGCTCGACGGACAGGGTTGACACCGGGGAGCTGTTTTTT
TRBV3-1/TRBV3-2,TRBJ2-7,.,.,CASSPPGSYEQYF,TGTGCCAGCAGCCCGCCGGGGTCCTACGAGCAGTACTTC
TRBV6-6,TRBJ1-3,.,.,CASSRYSGTSGNTIYF,TGTGCCAGCAGTCGATACTCCGGGACAAGTGGAAACACCATATATTTT
TRBV13,TRBJ1-2,.,TRBD1,CASSLDRVSGYTF,TGTGCCAGCAGCTTGGACAGGGTTTCGGGCTACACCTTC
TRBV5-1,TRBJ2-7,few,TRBD1,CASSGQGANEQYF,TGCGCCAGCTCTGGGCAGGGGGCTAACGAGCAGTACTTC
TRBV12-5,TRBJ2-5,.,TRBD2,CASGLVQTSGGGETQYF,TGTGCTAGTGGTTTGGTACAAACTAGCGGGGGAGGGGAGACCCAGTACTTC
TRBV10-3,TRBJ2-7,few,.,CAISESGGSYEQYF,TGTGCCATCAGTGAAAGTGGCGGTTCCTACGAGCAGTACTTC
TRBV6-2/TRBV6-3,TRBJ2-6,.,.,CASSQGQSGANVLTF,TGTGCCAGCAGCCAGGGACAAAGTGGGGCCAACGTCCTGACTTTC
TRBV9,TRBJ2-3,.,.,CASSVQALSTDTQYF,TGTGCCAGCAGCGTGCAGGCCCTAAGCACAGATACGCAGTATTTT
TRBV4-3,TRBJ2-2,.,.,CASSQDVAGGTGELFF,TGCGCCAGCAGCCAAGATGTGGCAGGGGGGACCGGGGAGCTGTTTTTT
TRBV9,TRBJ2-3,.,.,CASSVSSSTDTQYF,TGTGCCAGCAGCGTTAGCTCAAGCACAGATACGCAGTATTTT
TRBV18,TRBJ1-1,.,.,CASSPPWGGYTEAFF,TGTGCCAGCTCACCACCGTGGGGCGGATACACTGAAGCTTTCTTT
TRBV2,TRBJ1-1,.,.,CASRADLIMNTEAFF,TGTGCCAGCAGGGCAGACTTAATTATGAACACTGAAGCTTTCTTT
TRBV25-1,TRBJ2-7,.,TRBD1,CASSEGGRGQEQYF,TGTGCCAGCAGTGAGGGTGGCAGGGGGCAGGAGCAGTACTTC
TRBV13,TRBJ2-7,.,.,CASSLWENEQYF,TGTGCCAGCAGCTTATGGGAGAACGAGCAGTACTTC
TRBV19,TRBJ2-1,.,.,CASSIRGGNYNEQFF,TGTGCCAGTAGTATTAGGGGGGGGAACTACAATGAGCAGTTCTTC
TRBV3-1/TRBV3-2,TRBJ1-5,.,.,CASRSGNQPQHF,TGTGCCAGTAGATCGGGGAATCAGCCCCAGCATTTT
TRBV29-1,TRBJ2-3,.,.,CSVRSELPDTQYF,TGCAGCGTGCGAAGCGAGCTCCCAGATACGCAGTATTTT
TRBV5-6,TRBJ1-1,.,.,CASSFTVDGGTEAFF,TGTGCCAGCAGCTTTACGGTAGACGGCGGCACTGAAGCTTTCTTT
TRBV18,TRBJ1-3,.,.,CASSRGSEGNTIYF,TGTGCCAGCTCGAGAGGGTCAGAGGGAAACACCATATATTTT